The TCR beta chain under discussion was sequenced for a study of T cells after yellow fever vaccination. MiXCR was run by TCRdb on the 5' RACE reads, yielding one entry per CDR3 protein. In the table there are about 260,000 distinct CDR3 sequences, roughly 5% of which are singletons. This clonotype occurred a few times. The clonotype originates from a man aged 18 to 29 who received the YFV17D yellow fever vaccine. The sample in question was CD4+ T cells sorted from PBMCs, obtained on the day of the yellow fever booster vaccination.

This CDR3 is CASSEATLIQPQHF. For the CDR3, the DNA is TGTGCCAGCAGTGAAGCTACCCTAATTCAGCCCCAGCATTTT. This chain uses TRBV6-1 with TRBJ1-5; no firm D call. V was clipped by 0 bases and J by 6 bases, with 9 bases between them. Germline V gene lookup returns CDR1 MNHNS and CDR2 SASEGT. The CDR3 loop spans 14 amino acids.